The T cell receptor (beta chain) under discussion was sequenced for a study of Ad26.COV2.S vaccination and SARS-CoV-2 variants. The overall study: Administration of Ad26.COV2.S was intramuscular, either once or twice 56 days apart.

This sample's treatment: around 19 received Ad26.COV2.S at low or high dose, single or two shots; about 5 received placebo; per-sample allocation not given. After the first vaccine or placebo injection, samples were drawn on day 63. The donor was a Boston adult aged 18-55 years. Concerning this clone: Antigen specificity is unknown.

CDR3 size: 17 residues. With 1 base removed from V and 1 base from J, the gap between germline ends came to 15 bases. Germline CDR1 is SGHNT and CDR2 is YYREEE (reference sequence). Profiled with immunoSEQ multiplex PCR; TCRdb holds only in-frame clones, not every one. This sample yields roughly 400,000 clones, of which about 92% are seen a single time; around 1.8% belongs to the top ten. Study findings and constraints: Individuals receiving vaccine had higher spike-specific TCR breadth than placebo recipients did.

This clonotype originated in a person between 18 and 65 years old who received the Ad26.COV2.S COVID-19 vaccine or a placebo. Source: peripheral blood, taken in a trial of Ad26.COV2.S vaccine versus placebo. The chain links TRBV5-4 to TRBJ2-1, with D perhaps TRBD2 (6 bases). DNA for the CDR3: TGTGCCAGCAGCTTGAATTGGGGGGTGAAGTCCTACAATGAGCAGTTCTTC. As protein: CASSLNWGVKSYNEQFF. The full variable domain, rest sourced from reference TRBV5-4 and TRBJ2-1, is ETGVTQSPTHLIKTRGQQVTLRCSSQSGHNTVSWYQQALGQGPQFIFQYYREEENGRGNFPPRFSGLQFPNYSSELNVNALELDDSALYLCASSLNWGVKSYNEQFFGPGTRLTVL.